This passage covers 20 T cell receptor beta chains from one sample sequenced in a study of shared clonotypes between healthy human individuals. Naive CD8 cells comprised CD45RO-negative, CCR7-positively selected cells, excluding terminally differentiated effector memory CD45RA+ cells. The method was immunoSEQ multiplex PCR; TCRdb's version includes in-frame clones alone and lacks a portion of them. The sample includes about 2 million clones, about 95% of them seen just once. Sequences were obtained from naive CD8+ T cells sorted from blood. The receptors were gathered from a man between 18 and 29 years old in good health.

The chain recombines TRBV29-1 with TRBJ2-3; 10 bases are a match to TRBD1. Germline V gene data show CDR1 as SQVTM and CDR2 as ANQGSEA. The V and J ends lost 5 bases and 7 bases, in that order; junction bases with no gene match: 12. This CDR3 has 15 amino acids. The CDR3 reads CSVIPGQGRINTQYF. CDR3 nucleotide sequence: TGCAGCGTTATACCGGGACAGGGGAGAATAAATACGCAGTATTTT.

The genes are TRBV5-5 and TRBJ1-6, with 9 bases fitting TRBD1. Looked up from germline, CDR1 is SGHKS and CDR2 is YYEKEE (reference sequence). The CDR3 is made up of 17 amino acids. The junction had 10 bases not matched to a gene; V was cut back by 1 base and J by 8 bases. Here the CDR3 DNA reads TGTGCCAGCAGCTTGTGGGTCTTTTGGGACAGGGATTCACCCCTCCACTTT. Its translation is CASSLWVFWDRDSPLHF.

The chain joins TRBV6-5 to TRBJ2-1, with 7 bases matching TRBD2. V trimming: 7 bases; J trimming: 9 bases; junction bases outside the gene matches: 15. The CDR3 runs 15 residues. CDR1 and CDR2 (germline): MNHEY, SVGAGI. The CDR3, as DNA: TGTGCCAGCAACTTTGGGGACTACGTAAGAGGTGAGCAGTTCTTC. This translates into CASNFGDYVRGEQFF.

This clone came up a few times. The rearrangement joins TRBV5-1 to TRBJ2-1; D might be TRBD2 (6 bases). Germline loops: CDR1 SGHRS, CDR2 YFSETQ. CDR3 length: 16 amino acids. Trimming shortened V by 0 bases and J by 7 bases, and 17 bases separated the two germline ends. The CDR3 DNA reads TGCGCCAGCAGCTTGGGGGCGGGATCGATCGGGAATGAGCAGTTCTTC. Residues: CASSLGAGSIGNEQFF.

The chain combines TRBV4-2 with TRBJ1-1; D is unclear. CDR1 and CDR2 from the germline V gene are LGHNA and YNFKEQ. V was shortened by 1 base and J by 4 bases, with 16 bases between the two germline ends. The length of the CDR3 is 16 residues. CDR3 DNA sequence: TGTGCCAGCAGCCAAGGGGCAGTAGATATGCGCACTGAAGCTTTCTTT. Amino acid sequence: CASSQGAVDMRTEAFF.

This chain joins TRBV6-1 and TRBJ2-7; D is unresolved. This CDR3 is 13 amino acids long. The germline V gene encodes CDR1 MNHNS and CDR2 SASEGT. V gave up 4 bases and J gave up 2 bases, with 9 bases separating them. The CDR3 here is CASSALLTYEQYF. CDR3 nucleotides: TGTGCCAGCAGTGCCCTCCTAACCTACGAGCAGTACTTC.

This rearrangement joins TRBV4-3 to TRBJ2-3, with D hard to call. V lost 0 bases and J lost 3, with 16 bases in between. CDR1 LGHNA and CDR2 YSLEER come from the germline V gene. This CDR3 is built from 17 residues. The CDR3 protein is CASSQDLLVLPTDTQYF. For the CDR3, the DNA is TGCGCCAGCAGCCAAGATCTATTGGTCCTCCCGACAGATACGCAGTATTTT.

With respect to this clone: One junction end does not reproduce the germline sequence, and a read error may be involved. V gene TRBV30 combines with J gene TRBJ2-3, with D tentatively TRBD2 (6 bases). Per the germline V gene, CDR1 is GTSNPN and CDR2 is SVGIG (reference sequence). The CDR3 contains 13 residues. DNA of the CDR3: TGTGCCAGGAGTGGGGGGTTTGAGGATACGCAGTATTTT. As protein: CARSGGFEDTQYF.

J is TRBJ2-1 and V is TRBV5-6, with a weak D call TRBD1 (6 bases). V was pared by 0 bases and J by 5 bases, with 9 bases between. Germline V gene sequence: CDR1 SGHDT, CDR2 YYEEEE. The CDR3 has 14 amino acids. CDR3 in amino acids: CASSLAQGNNEQFF. The DNA of the CDR3 is TGTGCCAGCAGCTTGGCGCAGGGGAACAATGAGCAGTTCTTC. The whole variable domain, remainder taken from reference TRBV5-6 and TRBJ2-1, is DAGVTQSPTHLIKTRGQQVTLRCSPKSGHDTVSWYQQALGQGPQFIFQYYEEEERQRGNFPDRFSGHQFPNYSSELNVNALLLGDSALYLCASSLAQGNNEQFFGPGTRLTVL.

This clone was seen only once. The gene calls are TRBV2 and TRBJ1-6, with D hard to call. The CDR3 extends over 14 amino acids. Germline CDR1 reads SNHLY; CDR2 reads FYNNEI. V shed 7 bases and J shed 9 bases, with 16 bases lying between them. Written as DNA, the CDR3 is TGTGCCAGCATCTCCCCCAGGACCAGTTCACCCCTCCACTTT. Translated, it gives CASISPRTSSPLHF.

The CDR3 DNA reads TGTGCCAGCAGCGTAGCGGGGGGCGTAGGTTCACCCCTCCACTTT. Residues: CASSVAGGVGSPLHF. The chain uses TRBV9 and TRBJ1-6; tentative D call: TRBD1 (6 bases). CDR3 length: 15 residues. Trimming removed 0 bases from V and 9 bases from J, with 13 bases in between. In germline, CDR1 is SGDLS, CDR2 YYNGEE.

This chain uses TRBV4-2 with TRBJ2-3, with TRBD2 identical over 9 bases. This CDR3 contains 17 residues. Germline CDR1 reads LGHNA; CDR2 reads YNFKEQ. Germline trimming cut 1 base from V and 4 bases from J; bases unmatched to any gene: 9. The CDR3 DNA sequence: TGTGCCAGCAGCCAAGCTCCCAGCGGGGGGATGTCAGATACGCAGTATTTT. Protein product: CASSQAPSGGMSDTQYF.

The chain employs TRBV27 and TRBJ2-1; 8 bases are a match to TRBD2. Per germline, CDR1 MNHEY and CDR2 SMNVEV (reference sequence). This CDR3 contains 16 residues. With 4 bases clipped from V and 7 bases from J, the junction kept 12 bases outside the gene matches. In nucleotides, the CDR3 is TGTGCCAGCAGTTCCCCGAGCGGGAGTGTCTGGAATGAGCAGTTCTTC. Amino acids: CASSSPSGSVWNEQFF.

This clone was recorded only once. The rearrangement uses TRBV29-1 and TRBJ1-1; D might be TRBD1 (6 bases). CDR3 size: 11 residues. Germline values: CDR1 SQVTM, CDR2 ANQGSEA. V lost 4 bases and J lost 7, with 10 bases in between. The CDR3 coding sequence is TGCAGCGTTGTAAGGGGGGGTGAAGCTTTCTTT. Translated, it gives CSVVRGGEAFF.

This chain connects TRBV6-1 to TRBJ1-1; D gene ambiguous. Germline CDR1 and CDR2: MNHNS and SASEGT. The CDR3 runs to 13 residues. V gave up 4 bases and J gave up 4 bases, with 10 bases separating them. CDR3 residues: CASSAVVGTEAFF. Here the CDR3 DNA reads TGTGCCAGCAGTGCTGTCGTGGGCACTGAAGCTTTCTTT.

The chain recombines TRBV6-5 with TRBJ2-7; 10 bases are a match to TRBD2. Germline V gene lookup returns CDR1 MNHEY and CDR2 SVGAGI. This CDR3 has 15 amino acids. Trimming took 5 bases from V and 4 from J; bases not matched to a gene: 8. CDR3 in DNA: TGTGCCAGCAGTCCCGGGTCTAGCGGGAGATACGAGCAGTACTTC. This codes for CASSPGSSGRYEQYF.

A few counts support this clone. This chain connects TRBV27 to TRBJ1-6; D ambiguous. Germline CDR1 MNHEY, CDR2 SMNVEV (reference sequence). Between the trimmed V and J ends, which lost 8 bases and 0 bases, there was a span of 11 bases. CDR3 size: 15 residues. The DNA of the CDR3 is TGTGCCAGCCCCCTCTTAGGCTCCTATAATTCACCCCTCCACTTT. Its translation: CASPLLGSYNSPLHF.

The rearrangement joins TRBV28 to TRBJ2-3, with TRBD2 as a possible D gene (6 bases). V lost 2 bases to trimming and J lost 2 bases, with 11 bases between them. CDR3 size: 15 residues. Germline V gene sequence: CDR1 MDHEN, CDR2 SYDVKM. The CDR3 protein is CASSLSTGDTDTQYF. CDR3 DNA: TGTGCCAGCAGTTTAAGCACGGGGGACACAGATACGCAGTATTTT.

The chain has TRBV11-2 and TRBJ2-5; D gene unclear. The ends were cut back, 1 base at V and 0 bases at J, with 6 bases in the middle. This CDR3 comprises 14 residues. In germline, CDR1 is SGHAT, CDR2 FQNNGV. DNA for the CDR3: TGTGCCAGCAGCTTAGGCGGAGACCAAGAGACCCAGTACTTC. This translates into CASSLGGDQETQYF. Drawing the rest from reference TRBV11-2 and TRBJ2-5, the complete variable domain is EAGVAQSPRYKIIEKRQSVAFWCNPISGHATLYWYQQILGQGPKLLIQFQNNGVVDDSQLPKDRFSAERLKGVDSTLKIQPAKLEDSAVYLCASSLGGDQETQYFGPGTRLLVL.

This clone was recorded once. Other DNA sequences within the sample encode an identical CDR3. V gene TRBV19 combines with J gene TRBJ2-7; TRBD1 is a possible D gene (6 bases). There are 13 residues in the CDR3. Germline CDR1 LNHDA, CDR2 SQIVND (reference sequence). Trimming cost V 6 bases and J 1 base, with 10 bases left between them. This chain's CDR3 is CASSPGQSYEQYF. The CDR3 DNA reads as TGTGCCAGTAGCCCGGGACAATCCTACGAGCAGTACTTC.